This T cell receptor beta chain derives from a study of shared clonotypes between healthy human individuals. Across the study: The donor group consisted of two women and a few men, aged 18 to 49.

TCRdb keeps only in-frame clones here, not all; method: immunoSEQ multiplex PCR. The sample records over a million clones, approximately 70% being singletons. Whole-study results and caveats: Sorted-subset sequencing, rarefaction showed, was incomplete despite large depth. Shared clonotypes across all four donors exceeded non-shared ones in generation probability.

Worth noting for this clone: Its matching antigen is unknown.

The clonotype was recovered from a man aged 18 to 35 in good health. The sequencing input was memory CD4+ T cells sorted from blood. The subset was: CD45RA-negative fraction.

The CDR3 bases are TGTGCCAGCAGTCGCGGACCGGGTGAGCAGTACTTC. Its protein is CASSRGPGEQYF. The chain links TRBV2 to TRBJ2-7, with D hard to call. Germline V gene lookup returns CDR1 SNHLY and CDR2 FYNNEI. The length of the CDR3 is 12 residues. Trimming shortened V by 5 bases and J by 7 bases, and 12 bases separated the two germline ends. The whole variable domain, filled in from reference TRBV2 and TRBJ2-7, reads EPEVTQTPSHQVTQMGQEVILRCVPISNHLYFYWYRQILGQKVEFLVSFYNNEISEKSEIFDDQFSVERPDGSNFTLKIRSTKLEDSAMYFCASSRGPGEQYFGPGTRLTVT.